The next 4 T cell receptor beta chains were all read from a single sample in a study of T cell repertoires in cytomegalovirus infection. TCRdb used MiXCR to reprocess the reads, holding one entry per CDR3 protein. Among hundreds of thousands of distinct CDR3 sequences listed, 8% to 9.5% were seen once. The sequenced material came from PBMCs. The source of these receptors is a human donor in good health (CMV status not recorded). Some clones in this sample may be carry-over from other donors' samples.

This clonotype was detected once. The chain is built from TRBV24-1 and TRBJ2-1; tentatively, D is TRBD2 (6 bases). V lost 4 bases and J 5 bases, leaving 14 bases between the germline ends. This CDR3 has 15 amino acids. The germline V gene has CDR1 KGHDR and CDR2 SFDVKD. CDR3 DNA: TGTGCCACCAGTGACCCGACTAGTATCCACAATGAGCAGTTCTTC. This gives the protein CATSDPTSIHNEQFF.

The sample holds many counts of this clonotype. This chain's CDR3 is CASSLVGTGATDTQYF. The CDR3 DNA reads as TGTGCCAGCAGCTTAGTCGGGACAGGGGCCACAGATACGCAGTATTTT. The chain carries TRBV7-2 and TRBJ2-3; 10 bases line up with TRBD1. CDR1 and CDR2 (germline): SGHTA, FQGNSA. The CDR3 spans 16 residues. J gave up 2 bases and V 1 base, and 3 bases lay outside the gene matches.

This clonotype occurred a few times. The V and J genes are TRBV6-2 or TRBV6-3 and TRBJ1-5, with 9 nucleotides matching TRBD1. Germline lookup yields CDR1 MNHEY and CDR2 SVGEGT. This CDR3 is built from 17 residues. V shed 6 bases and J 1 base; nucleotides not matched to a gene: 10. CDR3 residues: CASSPTRGQGSNQPQHF. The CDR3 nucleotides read TGTGCCAGCAGCCCAACGAGAGGACAGGGGAGCAATCAGCCCCAGCATTTT.

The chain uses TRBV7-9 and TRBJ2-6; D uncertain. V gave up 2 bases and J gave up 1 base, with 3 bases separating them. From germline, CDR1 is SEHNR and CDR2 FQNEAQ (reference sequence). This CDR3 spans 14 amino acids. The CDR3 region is CASSLWSGANVLTF. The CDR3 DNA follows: TGTGCCAGCAGCTTATGGTCTGGGGCCAACGTCCTGACTTTC.